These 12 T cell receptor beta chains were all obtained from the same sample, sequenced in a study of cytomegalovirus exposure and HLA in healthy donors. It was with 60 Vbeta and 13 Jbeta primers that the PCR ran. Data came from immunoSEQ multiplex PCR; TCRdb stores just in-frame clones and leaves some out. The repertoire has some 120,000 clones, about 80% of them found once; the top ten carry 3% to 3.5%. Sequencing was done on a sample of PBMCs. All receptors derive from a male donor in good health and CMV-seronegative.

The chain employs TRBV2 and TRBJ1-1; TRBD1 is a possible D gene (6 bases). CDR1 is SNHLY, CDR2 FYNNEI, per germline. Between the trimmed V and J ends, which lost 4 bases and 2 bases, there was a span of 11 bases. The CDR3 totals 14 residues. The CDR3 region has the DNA TGTGCCAGCAGTGGAAGACAGGCCAACACTGAAGCTTTCTTT. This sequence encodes CASSGRQANTEAFF.

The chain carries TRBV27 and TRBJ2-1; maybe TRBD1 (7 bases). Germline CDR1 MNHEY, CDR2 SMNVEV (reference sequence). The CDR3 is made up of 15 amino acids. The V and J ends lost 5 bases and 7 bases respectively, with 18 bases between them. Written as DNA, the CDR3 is TGTGCCAGCAGTCCCCAGGGGGGCTTCTCAAATGAGCAGTTCTTC. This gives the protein CASSPQGGFSNEQFF.

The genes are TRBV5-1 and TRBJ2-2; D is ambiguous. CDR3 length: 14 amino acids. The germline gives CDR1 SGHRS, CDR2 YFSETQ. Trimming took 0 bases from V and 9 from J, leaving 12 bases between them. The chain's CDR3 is CASSLGSPSRELFF. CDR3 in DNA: TGCGCCAGCAGCTTGGGGTCCCCCTCTAGGGAGCTGTTTTTT.

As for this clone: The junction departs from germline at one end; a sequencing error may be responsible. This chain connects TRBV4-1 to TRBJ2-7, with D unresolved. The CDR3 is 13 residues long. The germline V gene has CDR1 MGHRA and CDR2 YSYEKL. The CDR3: CASSQERSYEQYF. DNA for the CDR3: TGCGCCAGCAGTCAAGAGAGATCCTACGAGCAGTACTTC.

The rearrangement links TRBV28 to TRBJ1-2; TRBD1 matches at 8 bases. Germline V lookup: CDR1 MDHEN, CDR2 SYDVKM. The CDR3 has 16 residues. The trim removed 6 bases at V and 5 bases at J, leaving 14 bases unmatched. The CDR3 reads CASRAGARTGKYGYTF. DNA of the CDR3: TGTGCCAGCAGAGCAGGGGCACGGACAGGGAAATATGGCTACACCTTC.

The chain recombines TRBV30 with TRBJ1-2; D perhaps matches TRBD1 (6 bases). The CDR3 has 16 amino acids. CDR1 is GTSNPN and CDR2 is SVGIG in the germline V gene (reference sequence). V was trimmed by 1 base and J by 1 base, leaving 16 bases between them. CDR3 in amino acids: CAWSARPGELNYGYTF. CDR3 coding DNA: TGTGCCTGGAGTGCCCGACCAGGGGAACTTAACTATGGCTACACCTTC.

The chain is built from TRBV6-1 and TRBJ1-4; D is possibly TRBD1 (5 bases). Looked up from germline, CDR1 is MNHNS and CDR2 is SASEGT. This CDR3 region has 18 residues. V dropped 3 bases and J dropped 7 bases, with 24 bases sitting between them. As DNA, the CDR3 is TGTGCCAGCAGTGATTATCCGCAGGGTCTGGGGAGGGCTGAAAAACTGTTTTTT. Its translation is CASSDYPQGLGRAEKLFF.

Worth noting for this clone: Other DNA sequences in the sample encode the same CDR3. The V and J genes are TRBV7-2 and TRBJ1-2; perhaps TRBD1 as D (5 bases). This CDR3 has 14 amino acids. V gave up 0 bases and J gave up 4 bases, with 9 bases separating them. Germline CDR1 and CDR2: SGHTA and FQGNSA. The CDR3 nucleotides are TGTGCCAGCAGCTTAGCATTGGGGGGCTATGGCTACACCTTC. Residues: CASSLALGGYGYTF.

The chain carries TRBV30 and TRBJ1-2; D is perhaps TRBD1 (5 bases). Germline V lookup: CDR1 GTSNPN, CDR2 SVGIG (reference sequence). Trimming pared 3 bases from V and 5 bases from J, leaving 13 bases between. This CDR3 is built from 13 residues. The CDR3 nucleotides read TGTGCCTGGAGGACAGCCAAGACTTATGGCTACACCTTC. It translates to CAWRTAKTYGYTF.

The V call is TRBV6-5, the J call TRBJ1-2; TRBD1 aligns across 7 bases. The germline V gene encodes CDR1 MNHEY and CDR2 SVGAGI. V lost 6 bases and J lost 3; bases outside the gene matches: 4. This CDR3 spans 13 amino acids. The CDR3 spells CASRHRGDYGYTF. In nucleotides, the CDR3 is TGTGCCAGCAGACACAGGGGAGACTATGGCTACACCTTC.

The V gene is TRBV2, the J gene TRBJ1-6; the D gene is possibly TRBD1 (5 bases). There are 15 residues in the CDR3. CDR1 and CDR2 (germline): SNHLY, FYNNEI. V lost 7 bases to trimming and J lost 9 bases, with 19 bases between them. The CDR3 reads CASIGPGRVGSPLHF. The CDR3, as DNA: TGTGCCAGCATAGGTCCAGGGAGGGTGGGTTCACCCCTCCACTTT.

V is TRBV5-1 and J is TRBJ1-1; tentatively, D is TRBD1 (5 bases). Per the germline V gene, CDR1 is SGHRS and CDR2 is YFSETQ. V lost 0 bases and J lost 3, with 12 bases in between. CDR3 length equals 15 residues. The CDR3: CASSLAGFGDTEAFF. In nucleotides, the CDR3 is TGCGCCAGCAGCTTGGCAGGGTTCGGTGACACTGAAGCTTTCTTT.